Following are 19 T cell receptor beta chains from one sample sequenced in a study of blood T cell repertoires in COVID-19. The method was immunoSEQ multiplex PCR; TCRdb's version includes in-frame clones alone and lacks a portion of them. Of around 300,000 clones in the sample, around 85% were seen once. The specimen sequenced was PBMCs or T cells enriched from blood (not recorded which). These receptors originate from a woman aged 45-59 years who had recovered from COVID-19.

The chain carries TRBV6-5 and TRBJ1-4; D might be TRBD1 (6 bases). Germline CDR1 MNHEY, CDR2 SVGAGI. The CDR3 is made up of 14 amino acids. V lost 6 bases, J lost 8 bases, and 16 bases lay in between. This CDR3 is CASSRTDLQEKLFF. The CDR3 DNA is TGTGCCAGCAGCAGGACAGATCTTCAGGAAAAACTGTTTTTT.

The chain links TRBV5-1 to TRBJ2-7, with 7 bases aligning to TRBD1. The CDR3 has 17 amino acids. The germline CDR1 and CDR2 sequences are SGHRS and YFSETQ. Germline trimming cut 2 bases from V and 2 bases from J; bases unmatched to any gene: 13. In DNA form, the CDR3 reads TGCGCCAGCAGCTTAAAAGACAGGGCAAGGTATCCCTACGAGCAGTACTTC. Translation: CASSLKDRARYPYEQYF.

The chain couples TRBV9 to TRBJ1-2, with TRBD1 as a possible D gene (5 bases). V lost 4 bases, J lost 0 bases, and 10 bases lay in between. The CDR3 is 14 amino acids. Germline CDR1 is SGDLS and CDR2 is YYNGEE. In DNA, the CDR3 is TGTGCCAGCAGCCCCCGGGGGACTAACTATGGCTACACCTTC. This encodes CASSPRGTNYGYTF.

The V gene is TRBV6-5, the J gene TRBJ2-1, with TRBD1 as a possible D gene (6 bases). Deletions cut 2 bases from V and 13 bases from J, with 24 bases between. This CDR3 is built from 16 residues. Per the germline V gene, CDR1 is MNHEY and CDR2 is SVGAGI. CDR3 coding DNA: TGTGCCAGCAGTTACGTTGCCGGGACACTCCCCTCTAGCCAGTTCTTC. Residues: CASSYVAGTLPSSQFF.

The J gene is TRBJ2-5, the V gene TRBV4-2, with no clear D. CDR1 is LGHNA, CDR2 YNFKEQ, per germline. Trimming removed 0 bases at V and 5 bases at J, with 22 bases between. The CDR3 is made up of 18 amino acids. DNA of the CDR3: TGTGCCAGCAGCCAAGATCATGCGAGCAGGTCGTTGGGCGAGACCCAGTACTTC. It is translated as CASSQDHASRSLGETQYF.

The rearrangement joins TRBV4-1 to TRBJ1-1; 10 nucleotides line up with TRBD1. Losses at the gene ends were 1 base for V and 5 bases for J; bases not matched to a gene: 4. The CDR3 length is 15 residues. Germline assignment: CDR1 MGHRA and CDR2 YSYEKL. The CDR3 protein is CASSQARTGGTEAFF. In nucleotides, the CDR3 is TGCGCCAGCAGCCAAGCAAGGACAGGGGGGACTGAAGCTTTCTTT.

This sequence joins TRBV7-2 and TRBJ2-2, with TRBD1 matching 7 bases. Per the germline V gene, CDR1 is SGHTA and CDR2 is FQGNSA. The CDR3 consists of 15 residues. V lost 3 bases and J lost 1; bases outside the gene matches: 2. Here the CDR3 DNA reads TGTGCCAGCAGCTTCTGGGACAGGAACACCGGGGAGCTGTTTTTT. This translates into CASSFWDRNTGELFF.

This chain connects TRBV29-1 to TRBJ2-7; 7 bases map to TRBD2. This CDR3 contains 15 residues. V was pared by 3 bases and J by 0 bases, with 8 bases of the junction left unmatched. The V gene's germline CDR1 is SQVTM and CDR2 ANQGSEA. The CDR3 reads CSVEGGGLSSYEQYF. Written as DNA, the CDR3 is TGCAGCGTTGAGGGGGGAGGGTTGTCCTCCTACGAGCAGTACTTC.

In nucleotides, the CDR3 is TGCGCCAGCAGCTTCCAAACTCGAGATACGCAGTATTTT. It encodes CASSFQTRDTQYF. The chain has TRBV5-1 and TRBJ2-3; no clear D gene. Germline CDR1 and CDR2: SGHRS and YFSETQ. This CDR3 is built from 13 residues. V was clipped by 2 bases and J by 5 bases, with 9 bases between them.

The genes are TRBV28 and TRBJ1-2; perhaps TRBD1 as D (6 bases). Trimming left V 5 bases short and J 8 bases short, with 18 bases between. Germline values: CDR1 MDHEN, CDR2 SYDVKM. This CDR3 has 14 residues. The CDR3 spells CASSRAGASEGYTF. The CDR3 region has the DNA TGTGCCAGCAGTAGGGCAGGGGCCTCGGAAGGCTACACCTTC.

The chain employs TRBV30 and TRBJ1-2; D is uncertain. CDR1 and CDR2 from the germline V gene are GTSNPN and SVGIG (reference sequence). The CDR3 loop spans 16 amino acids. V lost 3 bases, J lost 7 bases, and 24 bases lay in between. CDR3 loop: CAWRSPWLISEGGYTF. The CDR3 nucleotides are TGTGCCTGGAGATCTCCATGGTTAATCTCCGAGGGTGGCTACACCTTC.

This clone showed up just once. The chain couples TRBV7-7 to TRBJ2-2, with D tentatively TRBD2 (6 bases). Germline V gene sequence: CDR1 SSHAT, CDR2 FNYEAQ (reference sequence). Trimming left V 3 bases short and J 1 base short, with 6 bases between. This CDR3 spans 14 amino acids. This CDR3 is CASSFGGNTGELFF. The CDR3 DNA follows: TGTGCCAGCAGCTTCGGGGGGAACACCGGGGAGCTGTTTTTT.

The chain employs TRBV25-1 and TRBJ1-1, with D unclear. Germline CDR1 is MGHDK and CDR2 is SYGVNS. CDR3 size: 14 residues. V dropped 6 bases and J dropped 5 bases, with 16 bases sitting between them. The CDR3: CASRAPLGSTEAFF. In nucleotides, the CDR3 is TGTGCCAGCAGAGCCCCTCTAGGAAGTACTGAAGCTTTCTTT.

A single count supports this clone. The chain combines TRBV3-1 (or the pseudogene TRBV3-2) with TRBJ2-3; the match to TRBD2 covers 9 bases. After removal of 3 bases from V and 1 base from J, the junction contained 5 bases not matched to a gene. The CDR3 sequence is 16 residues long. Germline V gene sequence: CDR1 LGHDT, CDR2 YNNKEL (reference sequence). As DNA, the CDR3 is TGTGCCAGCAGCCACCTGACTAGCGGAGGCACAGATACGCAGTATTTT. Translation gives CASSHLTSGGTDTQYF.

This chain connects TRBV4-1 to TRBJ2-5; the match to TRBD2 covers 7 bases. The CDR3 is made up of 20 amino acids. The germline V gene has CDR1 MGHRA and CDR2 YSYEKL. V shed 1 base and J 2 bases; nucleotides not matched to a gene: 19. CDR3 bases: TGCGCCAGCAGCCAAGCCATCGGGGTTTGGGCGGGAGATGGGCAAGAGACCCAGTACTTC. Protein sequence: CASSQAIGVWAGDGQETQYF.

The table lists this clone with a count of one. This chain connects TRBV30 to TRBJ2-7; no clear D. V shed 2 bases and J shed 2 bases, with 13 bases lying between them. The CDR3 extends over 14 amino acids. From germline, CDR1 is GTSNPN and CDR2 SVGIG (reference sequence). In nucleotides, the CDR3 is TGTGCCTGGAGTAACGGCAGGTCCACCTACGAGCAGTACTTC. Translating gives CAWSNGRSTYEQYF.

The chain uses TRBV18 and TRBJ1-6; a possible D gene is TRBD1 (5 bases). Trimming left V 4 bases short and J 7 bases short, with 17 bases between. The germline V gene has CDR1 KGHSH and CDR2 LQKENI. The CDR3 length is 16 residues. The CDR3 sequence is CASSLSQGLTNSPLHF. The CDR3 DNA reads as TGTGCCAGCTCACTAAGCCAGGGTCTGACAAATTCACCCCTCCACTTT.

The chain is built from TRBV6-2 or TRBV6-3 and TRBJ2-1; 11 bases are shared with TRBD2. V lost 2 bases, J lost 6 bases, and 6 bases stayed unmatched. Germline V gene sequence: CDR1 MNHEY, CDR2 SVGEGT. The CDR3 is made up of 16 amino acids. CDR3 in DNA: TGTGCCAGCAGTTACGTCGACACTAGCGGGAGCAATGAGCAGTTCTTC. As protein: CASSYVDTSGSNEQFF.

The CDR3 DNA reads TGTGCCAGTACAATGACAGGGGGCTTAGGAGAGCAGTACTTC. Protein sequence: CASTMTGGLGEQYF. The J gene is TRBJ2-7, the V gene TRBV19; TRBD1 aligns across 10 bases. Germline CDR1 is LNHDA and CDR2 is SQIVND (reference sequence). The ends lost 7 bases at V and 7 bases at J; junction bases unmatched: 10. This CDR3 spans 14 amino acids.